The subject of this entry is one T cell receptor (beta chain). This specimen comes from a study of OX40 agonist ivuxolimab in advanced cancers. Assay: immunoSEQ multiplex PCR; the TCRdb copy retains only in-frame clones and omits some. The data contain tens of thousands of clones, roughly 87% of them seen just once; the ten biggest clones take up 0.35%. Germline V gene sequence: CDR1 KGHSH, CDR2 LQKENI. This CDR3 comprises 18 residues. With 3 bases clipped from V and 7 bases from J, the junction kept 18 bases outside the gene matches. The material was CD4+ or CD8+ T cells sorted from blood, obtained in a trial of the OX40 agonist ivuxolimab. This chain connects TRBV18 to TRBJ1-2, with 9 bases that match TRBD1. The clonotype comes from an adult with an advanced solid tumor such as melanoma, head and neck, liver or kidney cancer. CDR3 DNA sequence: TGTGCCAGCTCACCGTACGGCCCGGGACAGGGCGTTTTAGGTGGCTACACCTTC. It yields the protein CASSPYGPGQGVLGGYTF. Full variable domain (rest looked up from reference TRBV18 and TRBJ1-2): NAGVMQNPRHLVRRRGQEARLRCSPMKGHSHVYWYRQLPEEGLKFMVYLQKENIIDESGMPKERFSAEFPKEGPSILRIQQVVRGDSAAYFCASSPYGPGQGVLGGYTFGSGTRLTVV.